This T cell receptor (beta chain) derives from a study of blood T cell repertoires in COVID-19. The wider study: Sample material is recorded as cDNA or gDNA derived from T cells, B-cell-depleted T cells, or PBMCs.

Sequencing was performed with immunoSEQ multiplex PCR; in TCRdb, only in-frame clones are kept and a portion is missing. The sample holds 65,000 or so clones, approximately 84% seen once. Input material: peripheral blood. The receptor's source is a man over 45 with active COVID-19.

The CDR3 is CASRGGTGGWETQYF. In nucleotides, the CDR3 is TGTGCCAGCAGAGGAGGGACAGGGGGTTGGGAGACCCAGTACTTC. The V and J genes are TRBV28 and TRBJ2-5, with 11 bases fitting TRBD1. Germline V lookup: CDR1 MDHEN, CDR2 SYDVKM. The CDR3 length is 15 residues. The V gene end was trimmed by 6 bases and the J gene end by 5 bases; junction bases not matched to a gene: 8.